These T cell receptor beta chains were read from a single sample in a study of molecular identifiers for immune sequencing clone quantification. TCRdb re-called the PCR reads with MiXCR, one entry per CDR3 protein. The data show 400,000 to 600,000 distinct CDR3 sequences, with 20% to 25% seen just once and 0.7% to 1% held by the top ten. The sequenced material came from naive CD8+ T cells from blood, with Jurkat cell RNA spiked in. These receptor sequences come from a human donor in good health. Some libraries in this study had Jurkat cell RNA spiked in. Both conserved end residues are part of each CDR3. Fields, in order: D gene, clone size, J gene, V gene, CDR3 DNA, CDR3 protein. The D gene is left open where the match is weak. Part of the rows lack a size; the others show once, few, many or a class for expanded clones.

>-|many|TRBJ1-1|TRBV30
TGTGCCTGGGGTCCCGTTGGCACTGAAGCTTTCTTT
CAWGPVGTEAFF
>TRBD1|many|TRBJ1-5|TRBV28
TGTGCCAGCAGCCCGAACAGGGGGTCCTATAGCAATCAGCCCCAGCATTTT
CASSPNRGSYSNQPQHF
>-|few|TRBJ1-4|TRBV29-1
TGCAGCGTTGAAGCAGCCTTTAATGAAAAACTGTTTTTT
CSVEAAFNEKLFF
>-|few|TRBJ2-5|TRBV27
TGTGCCAGCAGCGACTACAGGGAGGCAAAAGAGACCCAGTACTTC
CASSDYREAKETQYF
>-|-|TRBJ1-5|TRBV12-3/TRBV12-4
TGTGCCAGCAGCCAAGTACAGCAGCCCCAGCATTTT
CASSQVQQPQHF
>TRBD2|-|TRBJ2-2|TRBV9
TGTGCCAGCAGCGTAGAGGGACTAGCGGGACTCACCGGGGAGCTGTTTTTT
CASSVEGLAGLTGELFF
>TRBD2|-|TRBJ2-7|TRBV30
TGTGCCTGGAGTGTCACTAGCGGTAAGGAGCAGTACTTC
CAWSVTSGKEQYF
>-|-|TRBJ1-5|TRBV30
TGTGCCTGGAGTGTACGGGGGCCGTATAGCAATCAGCCCCAGCATTTT
CAWSVRGPYSNQPQHF
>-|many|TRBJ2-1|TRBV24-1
TGTGCCACCAGTCAGGCCTATGAGCAGTTCTTC
CATSQAYEQFF
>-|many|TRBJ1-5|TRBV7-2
TGTGCCAGCAGCTTCGGGGCTTATAGCAATCAGCCCCAGCATTTT
CASSFGAYSNQPQHF
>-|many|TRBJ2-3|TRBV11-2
TGTGCCAGCAGCTCCCGCCGGGTGACAGATACGCAGTATTTT
CASSSRRVTDTQYF
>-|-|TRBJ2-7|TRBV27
TGTGCCAGCAGAAGGAGACTTTCCCACGAGCAGTACTTC
CASRRRLSHEQYF
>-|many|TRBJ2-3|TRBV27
TGTGCCAGCAGTTTTTTGGAGGATCGTGGGGGGGCAGCAGATACGCAGTATTTT
CASSFLEDRGGAADTQYF
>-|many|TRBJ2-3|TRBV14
TGTGCCAGCAGCCAACGCAAACAGCTCCGTCGACCGGGTTTCACAGATACGCAGTATTTT
CASSQRKQLRRPGFTDTQYF
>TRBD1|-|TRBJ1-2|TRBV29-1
TGCAGCGTGATCGGACAGGTCTATGGCTACACCTTC
CSVIGQVYGYTF
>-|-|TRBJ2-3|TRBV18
TGTGCCAGCTCCGAACCCACAGATACGCAGTATTTT
CASSEPTDTQYF
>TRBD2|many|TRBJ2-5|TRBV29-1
TGCAGCGTTGGGGGGTTGAGCGGGGCCCCTCTTTTGGCCCAGTACTTC
CSVGGLSGAPLLAQYF
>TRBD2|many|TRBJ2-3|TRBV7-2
TGTGCCAGCAGCTTTAGCGGGCTAAAGGGAGATACGCAGTATTTT
CASSFSGLKGDTQYF
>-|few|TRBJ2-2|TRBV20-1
TGCAGTGCTAGGCCGGACAGGAGGGTTTTTGCCGGGGAGCTGTTTTTT
CSARPDRRVFAGELFF
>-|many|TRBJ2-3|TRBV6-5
TGTGCCAGCAGTTCGGGTGGCACAGATACGCAGTATTTT
CASSSGGTDTQYF
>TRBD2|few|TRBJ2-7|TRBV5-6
TGTGCCAGCAGCTTGGGGGGACTAGCGAACTACGAGCAGTACTTC
CASSLGGLANYEQYF